This T cell receptor (beta chain) comes out of a study of vaccination effects on CD4 cells after COVID-19. About the research overall: Of the BNT162b2 and mRNA-1273 vaccines, participants received two doses of one or the other. Among convalescent patients, two provided samples 16 days and one week before vaccination.

Trimming cost V 4 bases and J 0 bases; bases outside gene matches: 11. Germline V gives CDR1 MDHEN, CDR2 SYDVKM. The CDR3 is 17 residues long. Notes on this clone: Its antigen is unknown.

Produced via immunoSEQ multiplex PCR; TCRdb's table is partial and in-frame only. The sample holds roughly 70,000 clones, over 65% seen once. The ViraFEST assay expanded antigen-specific CD4+ T cells with viral peptide pools before sequencing. The authors isolated CD4+ T cells after ten to eleven days of culture. From March to December 2020, the person had a SARS-CoV-2 infection that was confirmed by PCR. Over 1.5 million PBMC per well were cultured with 8.5 to 10 IU/ml IL-2 and roughly 10 ug/ml peptides. On day 3 and again on day 7, half the medium was replaced with IL-2 medium. The V and J genes are TRBV28 and TRBJ1-1; 7 positions agree with TRBD1. Sequences were derived from CD4+ T cells from PBMCs cultured with HIV peptides, sampled before COVID-19 vaccination. Subset of the sample: HIV-1 Nef peptide pool negative control/reference culture. This sequence was found in a human donor who had a prior SARS-CoV-2 infection. This CDR3 reads CASSSRGQWRVNTEAFF. In DNA form, the CDR3 reads TGTGCCAGCAGTTCCCGGGGACAGTGGAGGGTGAACACTGAAGCTTTCTTT.